These 32 T cell receptor beta chains share one sample of origin, sequenced in a study of cytomegalovirus exposure and HLA in healthy donors. Use of 60 Vbeta and 13 Jbeta primers characterized the PCR. The method was immunoSEQ multiplex PCR; TCRdb's version includes in-frame clones alone and lacks a portion of them. The sample holds about 160,000 clones, roughly 80% seen once. Sequenced: PBMCs. The receptors derive from a man aged 45 to 65 in good health and CMV-seropositive.

This clone was detected a few times. The J gene is TRBJ1-1, the V gene TRBV5-1; 8 positions agree with TRBD1. V gave up 1 base and J gave up 0 bases; unmatched junction bases: 5. CDR3 length: 16 residues. The germline V gene has CDR1 SGHRS and CDR2 YFSETQ. The CDR3 nucleotides read TGCGCCAGCAGCTTGATGGACAGGGCGGTGAACACTGAAGCTTTCTTT. It translates to CASSLMDRAVNTEAFF.

In this sample, this clone turned up once. The rearrangement uses TRBV7-2 and TRBJ2-5; tentative D call: TRBD2 (6 bases). Trimming took off 5 bases at V and 5 bases at J, with 12 bases between the two ends. In germline, CDR1 is SGHTA, CDR2 FQGNSA. This CDR3 contains 13 residues. For the CDR3, the DNA is TGTGCCAGCAGCCCCAGCGCGGGGGAGACCCAGTACTTC. It specifies CASSPSAGETQYF.

The rearrangement links TRBV5-1 to TRBJ2-5; 7 positions agree with TRBD2. The length of the CDR3 is 15 residues. CDR1 is SGHRS, CDR2 YFSETQ, per germline. Trimming took 0 bases from V and 4 from J; bases not matched to a gene: 6. The CDR3 region has the DNA TGCGCCAGCAGCTTGGCCGGGACTACACCAGAGACCCAGTACTTC. Protein sequence: CASSLAGTTPETQYF.

This clone was picked up one time. This chain links TRBV5-6 with TRBJ2-1, with TRBD2 matching 13 bases. The CDR3 spans 15 residues. CDR1 and CDR2 from the germline V gene are SGHDT and YYEEEE. Trimming cost V 3 bases and J 12 bases; bases outside gene matches: 9. Here the CDR3 reads CASSSGLAGTGGQFF. The CDR3 DNA reads as TGTGCCAGCAGCTCGGGACTAGCGGGGACCGGGGGGCAGTTCTTC. Variable domain in full (rest from reference TRBV5-6 and TRBJ2-1): DAGVTQSPTHLIKTRGQQVTLRCSPKSGHDTVSWYQQALGQGPQFIFQYYEEEERQRGNFPDRFSGHQFPNYSSELNVNALLLGDSALYLCASSSGLAGTGGQFFGPGTRLTVL.

The genes are TRBV7-3 and TRBJ2-6, with D possibly matching TRBD1 (6 bases). Germline CDR1 SGHTA, CDR2 FQGTGA. V lost 0 bases, J lost 0 bases, and 9 bases lay in between. The CDR3 has 17 amino acids. CDR3 nucleotide sequence: TGTGCCAGCAGCTTAACCTCAGGGGTCTCTGGGGCCAACGTCCTGACTTTC. This sequence encodes CASSLTSGVSGANVLTF.

The gene calls are TRBV9 and TRBJ1-2; D perhaps matches TRBD1 (6 bases). V was pared by 0 bases and J by 4 bases, with 10 bases between. Germline loops: CDR1 SGDLS, CDR2 YYNGEE. The CDR3 contains 14 residues. The CDR3 loop is CASSVARDTYGYTF. CDR3 coding DNA: TGTGCCAGCAGCGTAGCCAGGGACACCTATGGCTACACCTTC.

The V gene is TRBV9, the J gene TRBJ2-3; TRBD2 matches at 10 bases. After removal of 0 bases from V and 5 bases from J, the junction contained 6 bases not matched to a gene. Per the germline V gene, CDR1 is SGDLS and CDR2 is YYNGEE. The CDR3 length is 16 residues. The DNA of the CDR3 is TGTGCCAGCAGCGTAGGGGGTCTAGCGGGGGAAGATACGCAGTATTTT. Its protein is CASSVGGLAGEDTQYF.

This rearrangement joins TRBV28 to TRBJ1-5; 10 bases fit TRBD1. The CDR3 is 15 residues long. Trimming cost V 6 bases and J 0 bases; bases outside gene matches: 2. Per the germline V gene, CDR1 is MDHEN and CDR2 is SYDVKM. CDR3 DNA: TGTGCCAGCAGGGGACAGGGGTTTAGCAATCAGCCCCAGCATTTT. Translating it yields CASRGQGFSNQPQHF.

The chain joins TRBV6-5 to TRBJ2-7, with no clear D. There are 13 residues in the CDR3. With 4 bases removed from V and 4 bases from J, the gap between germline ends came to 11 bases. The germline V gene encodes CDR1 MNHEY and CDR2 SVGAGI. The CDR3 region is CASSSSQRYEQYF. In nucleotides, the CDR3 is TGTGCCAGCAGTTCGTCTCAGAGGTACGAGCAGTACTTC.

The chain couples TRBV7-9 to TRBJ1-1, with D perhaps TRBD1 (6 bases). Trimming cost V 7 bases and J 10 bases, with 13 bases left between them. CDR3 length: 11 residues. Per the germline V gene, CDR1 is SEHNR and CDR2 is FQNEAQ (reference sequence). The CDR3 region has the DNA TGTGCCAGCATCCCGGGAGGGGGAGCTTTCTTT. As protein: CASIPGGGAFF.

Only a few counts were recorded for this clone. The chain has TRBV4-3 and TRBJ2-3, with D unresolved. CDR3 length: 16 amino acids. The germline CDR1 and CDR2 sequences are LGHNA and YSLEER. V was trimmed by 1 base and J by 3 bases, leaving 14 bases between them. CDR3 loop: CASSQVVRKRTDTQYF. The CDR3 nucleotides read TGCGCCAGCAGCCAAGTCGTGAGGAAGCGAACAGATACGCAGTATTTT.

The chain joins TRBV5-6 to TRBJ1-5, with D possibly being TRBD1 (5 bases). V lost 4 bases and J lost 5, with 19 bases in between. This CDR3 region has 16 residues. CDR1 SGHDT and CDR2 YYEEEE come from the germline V gene. CDR3 bases: TGTGCCAGCAGCCTACGAGGAACAGGCCGAGATCAGCCCCAGCATTTT. Amino acids: CASSLRGTGRDQPQHF.

The rearrangement links TRBV7-2 to TRBJ2-2, with D possibly TRBD2 on 5 matching bases. Trimming left V 2 bases short and J 4 bases short, with 14 bases between. The CDR3 runs 16 residues. Germline CDR1 and CDR2: SGHTA and FQGNSA. Here the CDR3 reads CASSLQVGLPTGELFF. In DNA form, the CDR3 reads TGTGCCAGCAGCTTACAAGTTGGACTCCCCACCGGGGAGCTGTTTTTT.

In this sample, this clone turned up a few times. V usage is TRBV10-2 and J usage is TRBJ1-1; TRBD1 matches at 8 bases. In germline, CDR1 is WSHSY, CDR2 SAAADI. The CDR3 runs to 11 residues. V was clipped by 2 bases and J by 11 bases; unmatched bases: 1. CDR3 sequence reads: CASSEDRGAFF. The CDR3 bases are TGCGCCAGCAGTGAGGACAGGGGCGCTTTCTTT.

The chain carries TRBV2 and TRBJ1-3; the match to TRBD1 covers 7 bases. The germline CDR1 and CDR2 sequences are SNHLY and FYNNEI. J was trimmed by 4 bases and V by 4 bases; bases with no gene match: 7. CDR3 size: 15 residues. The CDR3 here is CASSVTGPGGNTIYF. CDR3 bases: TGTGCCAGCAGTGTGACAGGGCCCGGAGGAAACACCATATATTTT.

The chain is built from TRBV25-1 and TRBJ1-2, with 7 bases fitting TRBD1. This CDR3 has 14 amino acids. Germline V gene data show CDR1 as MGHDK and CDR2 as SYGVNS. J lost 9 bases, V lost 0 bases, and 7 bases had no gene match. For the CDR3, the DNA is TGTGCCAGCAGTGAATACCGGACAGGTCTGCGCTACACCTTC. This gives the protein CASSEYRTGLRYTF.

This clone has more than one count but fewer than ten. The J gene is TRBJ2-3, the V gene TRBV4-1; 10 positions match TRBD2. The CDR3 consists of 16 residues. Per germline, CDR1 MGHRA and CDR2 YSYEKL. V lost 7 bases, J lost 2 bases, and 9 bases stayed unmatched. CDR3 region: CASMPRLAGVTDTQYF. The CDR3 DNA reads as TGCGCCAGCATGCCGAGGCTAGCGGGGGTCACAGATACGCAGTATTTT.

The CDR3, as DNA: TGCAGTGCTAGAGTTCCGGGGGAGCAGTACTTC. It codes for CSARVPGEQYF. J is TRBJ2-7 and V is TRBV20-1; possibly TRBD2 for D (5 bases). Trimming removed 1 base at V and 7 bases at J, with 8 bases between. Germline V gene lookup returns CDR1 DFQATT and CDR2 SNEGSKA (reference sequence). This CDR3 has 11 amino acids.

This clone was seen just once. The rearrangement uses TRBV9 and TRBJ1-5; D perhaps matches TRBD1 (5 bases). This CDR3 spans 14 amino acids. CDR1 SGDLS and CDR2 YYNGEE come from the germline V gene. V was pared by 9 bases and J by 6 bases, with 19 bases between. The CDR3 region is CAKRWGETGQPQHF. CDR3 nucleotide sequence: TGTGCCAAAAGGTGGGGGGAAACTGGTCAGCCCCAGCATTTT.

This chain links TRBV5-1 with TRBJ2-5, with TRBD2 matching 14 bases. The closer fit of TRBJ2-7 to the DNA end suggests the J call may be wrong. Germline CDR1 SGHRS, CDR2 YFSETQ. This CDR3 has 15 amino acids. DNA of the CDR3: TGCGCCAGCAGGACTAGCGGGGGGGGCTCCTACGAGCAGTACTTC. Translation gives CASRTSGGGSYEQYF.

The V and J genes are TRBV7-2 and TRBJ1-5, with D uncertain. This CDR3 has 15 residues. V was shortened by 2 bases and J by 0 bases, with 8 bases between the two germline ends. The germline CDR1 and CDR2 sequences are SGHTA and FQGNSA. The CDR3 coding sequence is TGTGCCAGCAGCTTATTGGTAGATAGCAATCAGCCCCAGCATTTT. Its protein is CASSLLVDSNQPQHF.

This chain links TRBV7-2 with TRBJ1-2; D possibly corresponds to TRBD1 (5 bases). V was pared by 5 bases and J by 12 bases, with 13 bases between. Germline V gene data show CDR1 as SGHTA and CDR2 as FQGNSA. The CDR3 is 11 amino acids. This chain's CDR3 is CASSLPGKHTF. The CDR3 bases are TGTGCCAGCAGCCTCCCAGGGAAGCACACCTTC.

CDR3 in DNA: TGCAGCGTTGATCGGGGAACGGGCACAGAAAACTATGGCTACACCTTC. Translating gives CSVDRGTGTENYGYTF. The gene calls are TRBV29-1 and TRBJ1-2, with unresolved D. The CDR3 consists of 16 residues. Per germline, CDR1 SQVTM and CDR2 ANQGSEA. Trimming removed 3 bases at V and 2 bases at J, with 19 bases between. The full variable domain, its missing parts supplied by reference TRBV29-1 and TRBJ1-2, is SAVISQKPSRDICQRGTSLTIQCQVDSQVTMMFWYRQQPGQSLTLIATANQGSEATYESGFVIDKFPISRPNLTFSTLTVSNMSPEDSSIYLCSVDRGTGTENYGYTFGSGTRLTVV.

V is TRBV5-1 and J is TRBJ1-1, with 9 bases matching TRBD1. Germline V gene data show CDR1 as SGHRS and CDR2 as YFSETQ. The ends lost 3 bases at V and 6 bases at J; junction bases unmatched: 12. The CDR3 contains 16 residues. CDR3 in amino acids: CASSSQTTGGGSEAFF. DNA for the CDR3: TGCGCCAGCAGCTCACAAACGACAGGGGGGGGCTCTGAAGCTTTCTTT.

This clone appeared a few times. The chain links TRBV4-3 to TRBJ2-1; D is perhaps TRBD2 (5 bases). Trimming removed 0 bases at V and 13 bases at J, with 13 bases between. This CDR3 spans 13 amino acids. Germline V CDR1 and CDR2: LGHNA, YSLEER. This chain's CDR3 is CASSQDWREGQFF. Written as DNA, the CDR3 is TGCGCCAGCAGCCAAGATTGGCGAGAGGGTCAGTTCTTC.

The chain carries TRBV28 and TRBJ1-1, with D possibly being TRBD1 (6 bases). V was pared by 2 bases and J by 1 base, with 17 bases between. This CDR3 spans 17 amino acids. Germline CDR1 reads MDHEN; CDR2 reads SYDVKM. This chain's CDR3 is CASSLLPGAVTNTEAFF. The CDR3 nucleotides read TGTGCCAGCAGTTTACTACCAGGGGCCGTGACGAACACTGAAGCTTTCTTT.

This clone was seen only a few times. V is TRBV2 and J is TRBJ2-7; the match to TRBD1 covers 11 bases. The CDR3 loop spans 17 amino acids. Trimming took 3 bases from V and 1 from J; bases not matched to a gene: 8. The germline V gene has CDR1 SNHLY and CDR2 FYNNEI. CDR3 nucleotides: TGTGCCAGCAGTGAGCAGGGACAGGGGGTTAGTTCCTACGAGCAGTACTTC. Encoded protein: CASSEQGQGVSSYEQYF.

The V call is TRBV4-1, the J call TRBJ2-5; 10 bases map to TRBD2. The last part of the DNA fits TRBJ2-7 better; the J call may be wrong. This CDR3 spans 17 amino acids. Germline V gene data show CDR1 as MGHRA and CDR2 as YSYEKL. DNA of the CDR3: TGCGCCAGCAGCCAGAGGATTAGCGGGGGGCTGACCTACGAGCAGTACTTC. Protein sequence: CASSQRISGGLTYEQYF.

This chain links TRBV18 with TRBJ1-2, with a weak D call TRBD1 (5 bases). Trimming pared 3 bases from V and 4 bases from J, leaving 12 bases between. Germline V gene data show CDR1 as KGHSH and CDR2 as LQKENI. CDR3 length equals 14 residues. As DNA, the CDR3 is TGTGCCAGCTCACCGGAAGGGACTGGCTATGGCTACACCTTC. Protein product: CASSPEGTGYGYTF.

CDR3 sequence (DNA): TGTGCCAGCAGTGCCGCGGATACGCAGTATTTT. Translated, it gives CASSAADTQYF. The chain has TRBV25-1 and TRBJ2-3; D remains ambiguous. Germline CDR1 reads MGHDK; CDR2 reads SYGVNS. The CDR3 is 11 amino acids. With 4 bases removed from V and 6 bases from J, the gap between germline ends came to 5 bases.

In this sample, this clone turned up a few times. This sequence joins TRBV4-2 and TRBJ2-4; TRBD2 matches 9 bases. Germline loops: CDR1 LGHNA, CDR2 YNFKEQ. With 0 bases clipped from V and 2 bases from J, the junction kept 8 bases outside the gene matches. This CDR3 is 18 amino acids long. The CDR3 loop reads CASSQEASGDGSKNIQYF. Written as DNA, the CDR3 is TGTGCCAGCAGCCAAGAAGCTAGCGGGGATGGGTCCAAAAACATTCAGTACTTC.

J is TRBJ2-2 and V is TRBV11-3; a weak D match, TRBD1 (6 bases). The V end lost 5 bases, the J end lost 5 bases, and 12 bases lay between the germline ends. The CDR3 covers 14 residues. The germline CDR1 and CDR2 sequences are SGHNT and YENEEA. DNA of the CDR3: TGTGCCAGCAGCACGGGACACCTAACCGGGGAGCTGTTTTTT. This encodes CASSTGHLTGELFF.